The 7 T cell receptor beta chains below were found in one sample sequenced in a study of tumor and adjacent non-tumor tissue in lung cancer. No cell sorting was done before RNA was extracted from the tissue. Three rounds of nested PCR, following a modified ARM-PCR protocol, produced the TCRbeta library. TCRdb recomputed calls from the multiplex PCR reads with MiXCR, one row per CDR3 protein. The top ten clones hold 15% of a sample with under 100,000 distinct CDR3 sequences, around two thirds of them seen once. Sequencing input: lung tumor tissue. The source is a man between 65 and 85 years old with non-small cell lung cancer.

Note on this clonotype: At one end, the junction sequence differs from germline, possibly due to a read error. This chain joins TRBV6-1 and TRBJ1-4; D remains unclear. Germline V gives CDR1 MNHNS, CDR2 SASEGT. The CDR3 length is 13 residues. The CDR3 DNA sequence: TGTGCCAACACTCAAAAGGGAACGGTCCGGCCAGCTTTT. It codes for CANTQKGTVRPAF.

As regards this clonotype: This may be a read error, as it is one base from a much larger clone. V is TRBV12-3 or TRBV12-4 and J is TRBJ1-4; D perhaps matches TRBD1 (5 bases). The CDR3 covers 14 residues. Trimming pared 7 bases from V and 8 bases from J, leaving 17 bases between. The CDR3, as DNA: TGTGCCAGCATTTATAGGGGTACGATCGAAAAACTGTTTTTT. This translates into CASIYRGTIEKLFF.

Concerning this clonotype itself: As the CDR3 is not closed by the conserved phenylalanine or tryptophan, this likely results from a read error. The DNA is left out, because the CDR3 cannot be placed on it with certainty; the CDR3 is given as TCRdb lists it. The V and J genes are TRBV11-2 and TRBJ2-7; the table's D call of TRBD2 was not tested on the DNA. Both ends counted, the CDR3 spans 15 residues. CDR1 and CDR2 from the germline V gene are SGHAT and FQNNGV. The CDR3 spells CASSVDLAGGSGLYL.

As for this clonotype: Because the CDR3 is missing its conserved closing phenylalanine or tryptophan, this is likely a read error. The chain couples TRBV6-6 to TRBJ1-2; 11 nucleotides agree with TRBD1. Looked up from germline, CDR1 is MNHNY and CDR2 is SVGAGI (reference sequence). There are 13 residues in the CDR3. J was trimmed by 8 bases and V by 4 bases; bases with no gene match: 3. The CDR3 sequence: CASSSGTGGGYTI. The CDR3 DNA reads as TGTGCCAGCAGTTCCGGGACAGGGGGAGGCTACACCATC.

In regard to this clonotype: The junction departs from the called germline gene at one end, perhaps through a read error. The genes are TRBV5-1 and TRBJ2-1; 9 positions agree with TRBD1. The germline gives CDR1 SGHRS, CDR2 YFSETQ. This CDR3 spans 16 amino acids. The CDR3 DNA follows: TGCGCCAGCAACTTGGTGGTGGGACAGGGAGGCGATGAGCAGTTCTTC. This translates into CASNLVVGQGGDEQFF.

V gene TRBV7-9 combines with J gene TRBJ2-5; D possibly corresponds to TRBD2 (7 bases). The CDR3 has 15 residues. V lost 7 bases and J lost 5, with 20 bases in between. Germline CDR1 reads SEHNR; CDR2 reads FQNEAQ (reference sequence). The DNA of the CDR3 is TGTGCCAGCATAAAGGGGGGGTCCCGGGCGGAGACCCAGTACTTC. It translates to CASIKGGSRAETQYF. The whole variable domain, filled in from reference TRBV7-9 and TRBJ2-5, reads DTGVSQNPRHKITKRGQNVTFRCDPISEHNRLYWYRQTLGQGPEFLTYFQNEAQLEKSRLLSDRFSAERPKGSFSTLEIQRTEQGDSAMYLCASIKGGSRAETQYFGPGTRLLVL.

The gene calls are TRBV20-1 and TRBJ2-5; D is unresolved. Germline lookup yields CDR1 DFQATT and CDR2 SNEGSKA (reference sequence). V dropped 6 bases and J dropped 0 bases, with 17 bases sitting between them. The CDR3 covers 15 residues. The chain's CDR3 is CSAIGQSQDQETQYF. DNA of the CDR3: TGCAGTGCCATCGGGCAGAGTCAAGACCAAGAGACCCAGTACTTC.